These 27 T cell receptor beta chains were all obtained from the same sample, sequenced in a study of blood T cell repertoires in COVID-19. Profiled with immunoSEQ multiplex PCR; TCRdb holds only in-frame clones, not every one. The profile shows 150,000 or so clones, about 86% of them singletons. The material sequenced was peripheral blood. These receptors were collected from a woman aged 55-70 years with acute or convalescent COVID-19.

V usage is TRBV27 and J usage is TRBJ1-6; D is unclear. The CDR3 has 15 residues. V lost 5 bases and J 8 bases, leaving 16 bases between the germline ends. Germline V gene data show CDR1 as MNHEY and CDR2 as SMNVEV (reference sequence). CDR3 in amino acids: CASSALSLGYSPLHF. CDR3 nucleotide sequence: TGTGCCAGCAGTGCTCTTTCCCTCGGGTATTCACCCCTCCACTTT.

This chain connects TRBV6-1 to TRBJ2-7; 15 nucleotides align to TRBD2. The CDR3 contains 18 residues. Germline CDR1 reads MNHNS; CDR2 reads SASEGT. V was clipped by 4 bases and J by 4 bases; unmatched bases: 11. CDR3 bases: TGTGCCAGCAGTGGCCCGGGACTAGCGGGAGGCCTCCCTTACGAGCAGTACTTC. Encoded protein: CASSGPGLAGGLPYEQYF.

The chain carries TRBV5-1 and TRBJ2-2; D uncertain. V was trimmed by 0 bases and J by 5 bases, leaving 5 bases between them. The CDR3 contains 13 residues. Germline CDR1 is SGHRS and CDR2 is YFSETQ. DNA of the CDR3: TGCGCCAGCAGCTTGGCCCAGACCGGGGAGCTGTTTTTT. Translating it yields CASSLAQTGELFF. Full variable domain (remainder filled in from reference TRBV5-1 and TRBJ2-2): KAGVTQTPRYLIKTRGQQVTLSCSPISGHRSVSWYQQTPGQGLQFLFEYFSETQRNKGNFPGRFSGRQFSNSRSEMNVSTLELGDSALYLCASSLAQTGELFFGEGSRLTVL.

The genes are TRBV5-8 and TRBJ1-3, with D maybe TRBD1 (6 bases). Trimming shortened V by 2 bases and J by 4 bases, and 10 bases separated the two germline ends. This CDR3 comprises 14 residues. Germline CDR1 and CDR2: SGHTS and YDEGEE. The CDR3 nucleotides are TGTGCCAGCAGCTTCACAGGGCGCGGAAACACCATATATTTT. It yields the protein CASSFTGRGNTIYF.

The chain uses TRBV19 and TRBJ1-6, with D unresolved. This CDR3 region has 15 residues. Trimming removed 10 bases at V and 3 bases at J, with 16 bases between. From germline, CDR1 is LNHDA and CDR2 SQIVND (reference sequence). CDR3: CATAASAGYNSPLHF. CDR3 nucleotides: TGTGCCACCGCCGCCTCCGCGGGCTATAATTCACCCCTCCACTTT.

This clone was seen at least ten times. The V and J genes are TRBV11-2 and TRBJ2-1; the D is unclear. Trimming shortened V by 0 bases and J by 7 bases, and 10 bases separated the two germline ends. Germline V CDR1 and CDR2: SGHAT, FQNNGV. This CDR3 has 14 amino acids. CDR3 coding DNA: TGTGCCAGCAGCTTAGATCGGTTGGAGAATGAGCAGTTCTTC. Its translation is CASSLDRLENEQFF.

This clone was found once. This chain links TRBV28 with TRBJ1-4; D gene unclear. Germline V CDR1 and CDR2: MDHEN, SYDVKM. V was clipped by 2 bases and J by 9 bases, with 4 bases between them. The CDR3 is 11 amino acids. The DNA of the CDR3 is TGTGCCAGCAGTTTAGAGAAAAAACTGTTTTTT. Its protein is CASSLEKKLFF.

Notes on this clone: This sample also contains other DNA sequences that code for the same CDR3. This chain uses TRBV18 with TRBJ1-2; the match to TRBD1 covers 8 bases. Germline V gene data show CDR1 as KGHSH and CDR2 as LQKENI. The CDR3 runs 14 residues. With V trimmed by 6 bases and J by 1 base, 4 bases remained unmatched. In DNA, the CDR3 is TGTGCCAGCTCCCCCGGACAGGGTAACTATGGCTACACCTTC. Its protein is CASSPGQGNYGYTF.

This sequence joins TRBV7-9 and TRBJ1-1; no firm D call. CDR1 is SEHNR and CDR2 is FQNEAQ in the germline V gene (reference sequence). This CDR3 is built from 14 residues. V lost 5 bases and J lost 2, with 12 bases in between. The CDR3, as DNA: TGTGCCAGCAGCATGCTCGGTATAAACACTGAAGCTTTCTTT. This encodes CASSMLGINTEAFF. The variable domain in full, completed from reference TRBV7-9 and TRBJ1-1, reads DTGVSQNPRHKITKRGQNVTFRCDPISEHNRLYWYRQTLGQGPEFLTYFQNEAQLEKSRLLSDRFSAERPKGSFSTLEIQRTEQGDSAMYLCASSMLGINTEAFFGQGTRLTVV.

The J gene is TRBJ2-5, the V gene TRBV12-3 or TRBV12-4, with D unclear. The CDR3 covers 11 residues. V was cut by 6 bases and J by 4 bases, with 6 bases left in between. The CDR3: CASSNLETQYF. The DNA of the CDR3 is TGTGCCAGCAGCAACTTAGAGACCCAGTACTTC.

The gene calls are TRBV28 and TRBJ2-7; possibly TRBD2 for D (5 bases). CDR1 MDHEN and CDR2 SYDVKM come from the germline V gene. V was trimmed by 5 bases and J by 2 bases, leaving 16 bases between them. The CDR3 has 15 residues. Written as DNA, the CDR3 is TGTGCCAGCAGTCCAAGACTATCCTTAGCCTACGAGCAGTACTTC. Translation: CASSPRLSLAYEQYF.

The chain joins TRBV10-3 to TRBJ2-1; D uncertain. The V gene lost 7 bases and the J gene lost 0 bases, with 10 bases spanning the gap. The CDR3 has 14 residues. Per the germline V gene, CDR1 is ENHRY and CDR2 is SYGVKD. The CDR3 coding sequence is TGTGCCATCAAAGGCGGTGACTCCTACAATGAGCAGTTCTTC. It encodes CAIKGGDSYNEQFF.

Comment on this clone: One junction end does not reproduce the germline sequence, and a read error may be involved. V and J are TRBV27 and TRBJ1-4; D unresolved. The CDR3 is 13 residues long. CDR1 MNHEY and CDR2 SMNVEV come from the germline V gene (reference sequence). CDR3 DNA sequence: TGTGCCAGCAATTTACGACGGGGTGAAAAACTGTTTTTT. It is translated as CASNLRRGEKLFF.

This clone was found a few times. V gene TRBV7-9 combines with J gene TRBJ2-7, with 12 bases lining up with TRBD1. V was clipped by 0 bases and J by 4 bases; unmatched bases: 10. Per the germline V gene, CDR1 is SEHNR and CDR2 is FQNEAQ (reference sequence). The CDR3 has 18 amino acids. CDR3 in DNA: TGTGCCAGCAGCTTAGCGCCTGATCCGGGACAGGGGGCTTACGAGCAGTACTTC. Amino acid sequence: CASSLAPDPGQGAYEQYF.

CDR3 region: CASSLGGARLETQYF. The CDR3 coding sequence is TGTGCCAGCAGCTTAGGTGGGGCCAGGCTAGAGACCCAGTACTTC. J is TRBJ2-5 and V is TRBV7-2; TRBD1 is a possible D gene (5 bases). The V and J ends lost 1 base and 4 bases respectively, with 13 bases between them. Looked up from germline, CDR1 is SGHTA and CDR2 is FQGNSA. The CDR3 consists of 15 residues.

This chain links TRBV28 with TRBJ2-3; D call uncertain. The V and J ends lost 6 bases and 1 base respectively, with 17 bases between them. Germline V gene sequence: CDR1 MDHEN, CDR2 SYDVKM. The CDR3 sequence is 16 residues long. Here the CDR3 reads CASRPSYTYGTDTQYF. The CDR3 DNA reads as TGTGCCAGCAGACCCTCTTATACCTATGGCACAGATACGCAGTATTTT.

This chain joins TRBV7-3 and TRBJ1-1; 8 positions match TRBD1. The germline V gene encodes CDR1 SGHTA and CDR2 FQGTGA. The CDR3 has 14 amino acids. J lost 6 bases, V lost 1 base, and 4 bases had no gene match. CDR3 bases: TGTGCCAGCAGCTTAATCGGGGGACAGGCTGAAGCTTTCTTT. Translation: CASSLIGGQAEAFF.

V usage is TRBV7-9 and J usage is TRBJ1-2; 7 bases line up with TRBD1. The CDR3 has 15 amino acids. The trim removed 3 bases at V and 1 base at J, leaving 5 bases unmatched. Germline CDR1 reads SEHNR; CDR2 reads FQNEAQ (reference sequence). The CDR3 nucleotides are TGTGCCAGCAGCTTGGGCCAGGGGGGTAACTATGGCTACACCTTC. Its protein is CASSLGQGGNYGYTF.

The chain combines TRBV27 with TRBJ2-7, with D possibly matching TRBD1 (5 bases). With 2 bases removed from V and 2 bases from J, the gap between germline ends came to 10 bases. The germline V gene has CDR1 MNHEY and CDR2 SMNVEV (reference sequence). CDR3 length equals 14 residues. The CDR3 here is CASSLQGGAYEQYF. CDR3 sequence (DNA): TGTGCCAGCAGTTTACAGGGTGGTGCCTACGAGCAGTACTTC.

The chain links TRBV27 to TRBJ2-5, with TRBD1 identical over 8 bases. The trim removed 8 bases at V and 5 bases at J, leaving 4 bases unmatched. This CDR3 is 12 amino acids long. Looked up from germline, CDR1 is MNHEY and CDR2 is SMNVEV (reference sequence). CDR3 residues: CASGNRGETQYF. Here the CDR3 DNA reads TGTGCCAGCGGGAACAGGGGGGAGACCCAGTACTTC.

The V gene is TRBV6-6, the J gene TRBJ1-2; D might be TRBD1 (5 bases). The CDR3 has 14 residues. The ends were cut back, 2 bases at V and 4 bases at J, with 11 bases in the middle. In germline, CDR1 is MNHNY, CDR2 SVGAGI (reference sequence). The CDR3 DNA is TGTGCCAGCAGTTACGAAGCAGGGCCCTATGGCTACACCTTC. It encodes CASSYEAGPYGYTF.

V is TRBV3-1 (or the pseudogene TRBV3-2) and J is TRBJ1-2; a weak D match, TRBD1 (5 bases). Per the germline V gene, CDR1 is LGHDT and CDR2 is YNNKEL (reference sequence). V lost 4 bases and J 5 bases, leaving 14 bases between the germline ends. This CDR3 has 14 amino acids. CDR3 coding DNA: TGTGCCAGCAGCCCCCGAAGACAGAGTTATGGCTACACCTTC. Protein sequence: CASSPRRQSYGYTF.

The chain combines TRBV10-3 with TRBJ2-3, with TRBD2 identical over 14 bases. The CDR3 has 19 residues. Trimming at V came to 0 bases and at J to 1 base, leaving 6 bases not matched to a gene. CDR1 ENHRY and CDR2 SYGVKD come from the germline V gene. The CDR3 DNA reads TGTGCCATCAGTGAGTCGAGGACTAGCGGGAGGAGGGGCACAGATACGCAGTATTTT. It translates to CAISESRTSGRRGTDTQYF.

The chain couples TRBV7-9 to TRBJ2-1; TRBD2 is a possible D gene (6 bases). V lost 3 bases, J lost 4 bases, and 10 bases lay in between. The length of the CDR3 is 14 residues. Germline assignment: CDR1 SEHNR and CDR2 FQNEAQ (reference sequence). The CDR3 DNA is TGTGCCAGCAGCTTCATAGCGGAATACAATGAGCAGTTCTTC. Translated, it gives CASSFIAEYNEQFF.

This clone was observed a single time. The chain couples TRBV14 to TRBJ2-1; TRBD2 matches 12 bases. The J segment lost 1 base and the V segment lost 0 bases, leaving 7 bases of the junction unmatched. There are 19 residues in the CDR3. The germline gives CDR1 SGHDN, CDR2 FVKESK. The CDR3 here is CASSQEVRTSGKSYNEQFF. The CDR3 nucleotides are TGTGCCAGCAGCCAAGAAGTCCGGACTAGCGGGAAGTCCTACAATGAGCAGTTCTTC. The full variable domain, with the rest looked up from reference TRBV14 and TRBJ2-1, is EAGVTQFPSHSVIEKGQTVTLRCDPISGHDNLYWYRRVMGKEIKFLLHFVKESKQDESGMPNNRFLAERTGGTYSTLKVQPAELEDSGVYFCASSQEVRTSGKSYNEQFFGPGTRLTVL.

V is TRBV25-1 and J is TRBJ2-3, with 10 nucleotides matching TRBD1. The CDR3 runs 14 residues. The V gene end was trimmed by 7 bases and the J gene end by 2 bases; junction bases not matched to a gene: 3. Per the germline V gene, CDR1 is MGHDK and CDR2 is SYGVNS. The CDR3 region has the DNA TGTGCCAGCAAGGGGACAGGGGCCACAGATACGCAGTATTTT. Its protein is CASKGTGATDTQYF.

The chain couples TRBV5-1 to TRBJ2-7; TRBD2 matches 12 bases. The CDR3 covers 16 residues. V lost 0 bases and J lost 4; bases outside the gene matches: 5. Germline CDR1 SGHRS, CDR2 YFSETQ. CDR3 in DNA: TGCGCCAGCAGCTTGGCTAGCGGGAGGGCCGGGTACGAGCAGTACTTC. Encoded protein: CASSLASGRAGYEQYF.